The clone carrying this T cell receptor (beta chain) is deemed medium-sized. Its cognate antigen is unknown. The library was prepared for alpha chains; this beta chain is a stray read, so its frequency means little. The CDR3 loop spans 15 amino acids. Trimming took off 6 bases at V and 4 bases at J, with 18 bases between the two ends. Germline V CDR1 and CDR2: MDHEN, SYDVKM. Described time point: sample taken at primary tumor resection. Sequencing covered unsorted whole RNA taken from tumor, nontumor lung or frozen PBMC. These data come from a study of spatial heterogeneity in lung cancer. TCRdb re-analysed the 5' RACE reads in MiXCR, keeping a single row per CDR3 protein. The sample holds roughly 1,400 distinct CDR3 sequences, approximately 10% seen once. Findings and caveats of the study: The study found that expanded intratumoral alpha and beta TCR counts tracked tumor mutation counts.

The chain combines TRBV28 with TRBJ1-2; D possibly corresponds to TRBD1 (5 bases). The clonotype comes from a female donor with early-stage non-small cell lung cancer. Sequenced here: lung tumor tissue, sampled at surgery. The CDR3 sequence: CASSPRGGRGYGYTF. CDR3 DNA: TGTGCCAGCAGCCCTAGGGGCGGGAGGGGCTATGGCTACACCTTC.